This T cell receptor beta chain originates from a study of blood T cell repertoires in COVID-19. At the level of the study: COVID-19 samples collected from the United States, Italy and Spain covered acute and convalescent phases. T cells, B-cell-depleted T cells, or PBMCs provided the cDNA or gDNA that served as material.

Original processing notes: Amplification from reference gene primers served as the basis for estimated nucleated cell counts. Method: immunoSEQ multiplex PCR; TCRdb's copy keeps in-frame clones and lacks some. V and J calls and clone size are given by that table; D and trimming were obtained from the DNA. The data show around 190,000 clones, about 86% seen once. Germline V gives CDR1 SEHNR, CDR2 FQNEAQ (reference sequence). V lost 1 base to trimming and J lost 5 bases; unmatched junction nucleotides: 9. There are 19 residues in the CDR3. The receptor's source is a man aged 50 to 59 with active or convalescent COVID-19. The material sequenced was peripheral blood. This chain connects TRBV7-9 to TRBJ1-6; 12 bases align to TRBD1. In nucleotides, the CDR3 is TGTGCCAGCAGCTTAGTCGGGACAGGGGGCCGGATGGATAATTCACCCCTCCACTTT. This sequence encodes CASSLVGTGGRMDNSPLHF.